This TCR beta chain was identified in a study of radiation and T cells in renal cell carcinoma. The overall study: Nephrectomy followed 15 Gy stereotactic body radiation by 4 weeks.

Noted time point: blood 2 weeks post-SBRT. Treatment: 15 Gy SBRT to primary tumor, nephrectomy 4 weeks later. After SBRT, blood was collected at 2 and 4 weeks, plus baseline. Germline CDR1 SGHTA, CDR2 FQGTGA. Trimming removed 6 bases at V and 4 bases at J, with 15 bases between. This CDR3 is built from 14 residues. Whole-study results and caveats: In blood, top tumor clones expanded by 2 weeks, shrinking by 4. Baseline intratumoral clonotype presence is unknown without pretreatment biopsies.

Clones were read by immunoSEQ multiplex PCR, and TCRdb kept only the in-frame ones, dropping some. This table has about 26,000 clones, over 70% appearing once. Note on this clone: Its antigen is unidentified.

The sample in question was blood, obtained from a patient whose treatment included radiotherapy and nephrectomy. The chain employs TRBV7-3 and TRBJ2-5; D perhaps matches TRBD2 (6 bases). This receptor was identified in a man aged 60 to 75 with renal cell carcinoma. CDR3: CASSPTRRGETQYF. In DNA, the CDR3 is TGTGCCAGCAGTCCAACTCGGAGGGGAGAGACCCAGTACTTC. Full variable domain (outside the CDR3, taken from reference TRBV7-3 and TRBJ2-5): GAGVSQTPSNKVTEKGKYVELRCDPISGHTALYWYRQSLGQGPEFLIYFQGTGAADDSGLPNDRFFAVRPEGSVSTLKIQRTERGDSAVYLCASSPTRRGETQYFGPGTRLLVL.